Sequencing of this T cell receptor (beta chain) was carried out in a study of beta chain features in type 1 diabetes. The overall study: Taken together, all samples contributed 107,917,701 examined sorted cells.

Sequencing targeted expressed TCRB transcripts, as all isolated RNA had been reverse transcribed. Sequenced by immunoSEQ multiplex PCR; TCRdb stores in-frame clones only, minus some. Of over 700,000 clones listed, roughly 16% are singletons. Comments on this clone: Its specificity is not known.

In germline, CDR1 is SEHNR, CDR2 FQNEAQ (reference sequence). The CDR3 totals 14 residues. Trimming cost V 5 bases and J 3 bases; bases outside gene matches: 3. Study-wide results and limits: Although PCR might favor shorter templates, it would do so equally in patients and controls. A pattern of fewer insertions and more deletions at VDJ junctions was seen in type 1 diabetes patients.

The chain combines TRBV7-9 with TRBJ2-5; 10 positions agree with TRBD2. Sequencing was done on a sample of naive CD4+ T cells from blood. The source is a woman aged 18-29 years in good health. CDR3 protein: CASSRTSGKETQYF. The DNA of the CDR3 is TGTGCCAGCAGCAGGACTAGCGGTAAAGAGACCCAGTACTTC.